Only a few counts were recorded for the clone carrying this T cell receptor (beta chain). The data derive from a study of blood T cell repertoires in COVID-19. Whole-study context: Samples representing acute and convalescent COVID-19 were sourced from the United States, Italy and Spain. Sample material is recorded as cDNA or gDNA derived from T cells, B-cell-depleted T cells, or PBMCs.

As processed by the authors: Reference gene primer amplification gave nucleated cell count estimates. TCRdb keeps only in-frame clones here, not all; method: immunoSEQ multiplex PCR. The V and J calls and clone size are taken from that table; D and trimming were inferred from the DNA. Counted here are roughly 220,000 clones, roughly 88% occurring once; the ten biggest clones make up over 1.2%. There are 16 residues in the CDR3. Germline V gene lookup returns CDR1 SEHNR and CDR2 FQNEAQ (reference sequence). Losses at the gene ends were 6 bases for V and 0 bases for J; bases not matched to a gene: 9. Sample: peripheral blood. The rearrangement uses TRBV7-9 and TRBJ2-3, with 7 bases identical to TRBD1. The TCR comes from a woman aged 40 to 50 who had recovered from COVID-19. The CDR3 DNA sequence: TGTGCCAGCAGTTCCTCTAGGGGGCGCAGCACAGATACGCAGTATTTT. Residues: CASSSSRGRSTDTQYF.